This T cell receptor (beta chain) was retrieved from a study of response to subunit inactivated influenza vaccine. Study conclusions and caveats: There was a suggestion from the authors that each seasonal influenza vaccination recruits few new T cells.

To note about this clonotype: Its target is not known.

Trimming stripped 4 bases from V and 13 bases from J, with 18 bases between. CDR3 length: 13 residues. Germline V gives CDR1 SGHRS, CDR2 YFSETQ. MiXCR, run by TCRdb on the RT-PCR reads, gives a single entry per CDR3 protein. The profile shows just under 550,000 distinct CDR3 sequences, approximately 20% of them singletons. This sample also appeared in a second study, on T cells expressing NK-cell markers. As reported in that work: UMI-tagged 5'RACE template switching yielded the TCR beta cDNA. About six of the donors carried dominant NKG2C+ clonotypes that took up roughly 1.0-8% of their CD8+ T cells. In a handful of donors, dominant clonotypes made up about 25-60.1% of CD3+CD56-NKG2C+ cells.

J is TRBJ2-1 and V is TRBV5-1; perhaps D is TRBD1 or TRBD2 (5 bases each). The clonotype was recovered from a man over 45 who received an inactivated influenza vaccine. The sequenced sample was CD4+ T cells sorted from PBMCs, obtained 11 to 12 days after vaccination. Written as DNA, the CDR3 is TGCGCCAGCAGCCAGGCCGGGACCATTGGACAGTTCTTC. It is translated as CASSQAGTIGQFF.